The 7 T cell receptor beta chains in this list originate from one sample, sequenced in a study of early T cells in non-severe SARS-CoV-2 infection (dated by TCRdb to the early 2020s). The library was made by 5' RACE. Sequencing instrument: NextSeq 500. The raw public data were reprocessed by TCRdb itself: fastp quality trimming at Q25, MiXCR clonotype calling, in-frame beta chains only. Rows are unified per CDR3 protein, each entry keeping the most common DNA and genes. In all, the sample holds 70,000 or so distinct CDR3 sequences, and about an eighth of those were seen once. The ten most abundant clones make up roughly 1.3% of the sample. Input material: whole blood. The receptors come from an adult who was a healthcare worker with PCR-confirmed SARS-CoV-2 infection or an uninfected control (not recorded which).

The table lists this clonotype with many counts. The chain employs TRBV11-2 and TRBJ2-1, with 9 bases fitting TRBD2. Trimming took 4 bases from V and 10 from J; bases not matched to a gene: 8. Germline CDR1 is SGHAT and CDR2 is FQNNGV. CDR3 size: 14 residues. The CDR3 reads CASSSLAGVGEQFF. The CDR3 nucleotides read TGTGCCAGCAGCTCATTAGCGGGAGTAGGCGAGCAGTTCTTC.

This clonotype was seen many times. The chain couples TRBV6-4 to TRBJ2-1; 8 bases line up with TRBD2. In germline, CDR1 is MRHNA, CDR2 SNTAGT. V shed 0 bases and J 7 bases; nucleotides not matched to a gene: 8. This CDR3 comprises 16 residues. DNA of the CDR3: TGTGCCAGCAGTGACTCAGATAGCGGGGACGTTAATGAGCAGTTCTTC. Amino acids: CASSDSDSGDVNEQFF.

This clonotype was seen many times. At one boundary the junction diverges from the germline segment, which might be a read error. The chain carries TRBV3-1 and TRBJ2-5; D uncertain. Germline CDR1 is LGHDT and CDR2 is YNNKEL (reference sequence). There are 12 residues in the CDR3. The CDR3 here is CASSQESPNPNF. The CDR3, as DNA: TGTGCCAGCAGCCAAGAGTCCCCCAATCCGAACTTC.

In this sample, this clonotype turned up many times. This chain joins TRBV5-6 and TRBJ1-5; D unclear. From germline, CDR1 is SGHDT and CDR2 YYEEEE. V gave up 0 bases and J gave up 6 bases, with 4 bases separating them. The length of the CDR3 is 12 residues. This CDR3 reads CASSLDGQPQHF. The CDR3 DNA reads TGTGCCAGCAGCTTGGACGGTCAGCCCCAGCATTTT.

The DNA of the CDR3 is TGTGCCAGCAGCAATGCCGGGACAGCCTATCAGCCCCAGCATTTT. It yields the protein CASSNAGTAYQPQHF. The chain is built from TRBV6-2 or TRBV6-3 and TRBJ1-5, with TRBD1 matching 7 bases. V shed 6 bases and J 5 bases; nucleotides not matched to a gene: 10. The CDR3 totals 15 residues. Germline lookup yields CDR1 MNHEY and CDR2 SVGEGT.

The V and J genes are TRBV29-1 and TRBJ2-7; unclear D gene. V shed 3 bases and J shed 2 bases, with 8 bases lying between them. Germline assignment: CDR1 SQVTM and CDR2 ANQGSEA. CDR3 size: 12 residues. CDR3 sequence (DNA): TGCAGCGTTGAGAAGTCCCCCTACGAGCAGTACTTC. Its translation is CSVEKSPYEQYF.

This clonotype was recorded many times. The chain uses TRBV21-1 and TRBJ1-2. TRBV21-1 is a recognized pseudogene. This CDR3 is 14 amino acids long. The DNA for the CDR3 is TGTGCCAGCAGCCCCATCGGGAGGGACTATGGCTACACCTTC. Translated: CASSPIGRDYGYTF.